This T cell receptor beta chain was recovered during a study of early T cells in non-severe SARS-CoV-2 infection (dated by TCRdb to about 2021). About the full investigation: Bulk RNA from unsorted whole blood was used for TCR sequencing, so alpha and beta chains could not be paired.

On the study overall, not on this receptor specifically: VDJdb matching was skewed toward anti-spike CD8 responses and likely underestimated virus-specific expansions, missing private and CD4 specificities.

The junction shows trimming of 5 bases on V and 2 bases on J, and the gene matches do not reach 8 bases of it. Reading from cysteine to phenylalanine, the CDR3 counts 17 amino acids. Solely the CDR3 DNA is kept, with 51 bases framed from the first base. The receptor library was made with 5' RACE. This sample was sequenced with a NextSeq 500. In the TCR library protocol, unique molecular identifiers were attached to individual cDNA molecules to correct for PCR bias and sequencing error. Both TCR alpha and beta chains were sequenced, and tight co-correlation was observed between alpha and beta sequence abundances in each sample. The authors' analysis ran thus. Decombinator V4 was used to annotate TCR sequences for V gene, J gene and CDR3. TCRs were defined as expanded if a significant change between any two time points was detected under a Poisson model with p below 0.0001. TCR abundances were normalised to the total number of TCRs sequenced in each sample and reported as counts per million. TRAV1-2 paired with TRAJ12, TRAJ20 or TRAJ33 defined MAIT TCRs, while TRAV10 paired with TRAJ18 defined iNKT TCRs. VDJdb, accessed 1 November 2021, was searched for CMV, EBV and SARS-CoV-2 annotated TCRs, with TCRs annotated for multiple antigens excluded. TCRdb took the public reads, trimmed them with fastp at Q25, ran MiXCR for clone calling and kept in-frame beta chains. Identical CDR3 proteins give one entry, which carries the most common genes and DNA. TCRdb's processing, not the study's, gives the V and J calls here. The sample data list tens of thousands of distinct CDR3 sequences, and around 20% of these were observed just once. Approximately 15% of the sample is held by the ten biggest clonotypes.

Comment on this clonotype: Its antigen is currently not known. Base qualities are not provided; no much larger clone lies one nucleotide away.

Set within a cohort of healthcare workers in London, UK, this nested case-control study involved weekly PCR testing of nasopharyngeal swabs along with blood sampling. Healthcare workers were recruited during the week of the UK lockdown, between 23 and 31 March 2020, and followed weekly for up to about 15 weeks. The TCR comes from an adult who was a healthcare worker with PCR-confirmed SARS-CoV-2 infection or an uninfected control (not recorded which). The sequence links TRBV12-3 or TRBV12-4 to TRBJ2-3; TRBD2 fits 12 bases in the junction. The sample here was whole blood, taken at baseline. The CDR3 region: CASSPGLAGTYTDTQYF. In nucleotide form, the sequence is TGTGCCAGCAGTCCAGGACTAGCGGGGACCTACACAGATACGCAGTATTTT.